This T cell receptor beta chain was documented in a study of naive and memory T cell subsets (dated by TCRdb to 2016 to 2017). In terms of the full investigation: An open-source, UMI-based TCR alpha and beta sequencing pipeline was applied to sorted naive and memory peripheral blood T cell subsets. The functional CMV T cell responses agreed completely with IgG serology results. RNA was DNase-treated and reverse transcribed with TCR constant-region primers, mostly using SuperScript III.

A remark on this clonotype: Its binding antigen is unknown. One base away there is no much larger clone; base qualities are not given.

The CDR3 runs 16 residues from the cysteine to the phenylalanine. The DNA shown is the 48-base CDR3, in frame from base 1. From the germline V gene, CDR1 is SGHRS and CDR2 is YFSETQ. Relative to germline, V is missing 4 bases and J is missing 3 bases, with 5 bases of the junction outside any gene match. Preparation of the library involved UMI-ligation and nested PCR. The beta constant-region primer was an equimolar mix of two oligonucleotides covering both TRBC1 and TRBC2. A single-stranded oligonucleotide bearing the SP2 primer plus a 12-nucleotide UMI was ligated onto the 3' end of the cDNA by T4 RNA ligase 1. Four rounds of PCR were used to amplify ligated cDNA, with nested alpha and beta constant-region primers being used together with the SP2 primer. The ligation reaction was kept at 16 degrees C for about 19-25 hours. PCR2 was typically run as a SYBR Green qPCR and stopped at a predetermined threshold to prevent over-amplification. Every purification after the first one was done using Agencourt AMPure XP magnetic beads. Libraries were quantified by Qubit and checked on a TapeStation, where a main peak was expected near 650 bp. The pooled libraries were sequenced on an Illumina MiSeq using v2 2x251 paired-end kits, which usually yielded roughly 0.95-2.1 million reads per sample. Each sample's library went into the pool at 4 to 4.5 nM, and roughly 4.5-7.5% PhiX was added to help with cluster recognition. In the source study's methods: FASTQ reads processed by Demultiplexor were assigned V and J genes by Decombinator through tag matching that tolerated a single base-pair mismatch. By using UMIs, Collapsinator corrected both sequencing errors and the frequency errors caused by PCR heterogeneity. CDR3Translator translated TCRs and extracted CDR3s from the conserved cysteine to the FGXG phenylalanine, flagging non-productive sequences. Gini, Shannon entropy and inverse Simpson indices were calculated on repertoires that had been subsampled to equal numbers of UMI-defined TCRs. Within the linear range, a power law was fitted to clonotype abundance distributions using maximum likelihood. On one naive CD8 sample, the pipeline and MIGEC gave similar UMI counts, unique TCR numbers and clonal distributions. In one analysis, naive TCRs that were also found in any memory subset of the same donor were excluded from the naive repertoire. Repertoires were searched for about 7,300 CMV-associated CDR3 sequences compiled from VDJdb and a published dataset. TCRdb took the public reads, trimmed them with fastp at Q25, ran MiXCR for clone calling and kept in-frame beta chains. Entries are consolidated by CDR3 protein sequence, retaining the most common genes and DNA. TCRdb's processing, not the study's, gives the V and J calls here. The sample profile shows 150,000 or so distinct CDR3 sequences; about a sixth of them were found once. The ten top clones hold roughly 0.14% of the sample.

From the second PCR step onward, the TCR alpha chain libraries and the TCR beta chain libraries were amplified separately. CMV status of each donor was established by measuring IFNgamma production from CD4+ T cells after fresh PBMCs were stimulated overnight with CMV viral lysate. Using Miltenyi beads, CD4 T cells were first positively selected, and CD8 T cells were then positively selected from the CD4-negative fraction. Cells stained for CD3, CD4, CD8, CD45RA, CD27 and a live/dead dye were sorted on a BD Aria II into four subsets by CD45RA and CD27. A few healthy volunteers provided blood, and each donor's sample was split into CD4 and CD8 T cells and then further divided into four differentiation subsets. Approximately 130 ml of peripheral blood was drawn per donor, and PBMC were isolated by Ficoll-Paque PLUS density-gradient centrifugation. Sorted cells were lysed in RLT buffer, and RNA was extracted with a Qiagen RNeasy kit and stored at -80°C.

The research as a whole found: RNA-based TCR counts may be affected by expression changes linked to T cell activation and differentiation. No ground truth was available to validate the repertoire findings for the naive and memory subsets. Clonotypes were defined as single alpha or beta chain sequences, not paired alpha/beta receptors. TCR abundance followed a power law whose exponent differed between naive and memory subsets but was consistent across the three individuals. Gini index rose and Shannon and inverse Simpson diversity fell from naive through CM, EM and EMRA in both CD4 and CD8 cells. A few larger clonotypes were present in naive repertoires, particularly the CD8 repertoires, and these clonotypes were possibly memory cells re-expressing CD45RA. After error correction, over 90% of naive TCR sequences appeared only once, giving much steeper abundance distributions than memory subsets.

The receptor comes from a human donor in good health. The V gene is TRBV5-1 and the J gene is TRBJ2-7; 15 central bases correspond to TRBD2. The sample comprised naive CD4+ T cells from blood. The sample's cell subset or site label is to be understood as: naive T cells, CD45RA high CD27+. This receptor carries the CDR3 CASSPGLAGGYYEQYF. In nucleotides, the sequence is TGCGCCAGCAGCCCCGGACTAGCGGGAGGGTACTACGAGCAGTACTTC.